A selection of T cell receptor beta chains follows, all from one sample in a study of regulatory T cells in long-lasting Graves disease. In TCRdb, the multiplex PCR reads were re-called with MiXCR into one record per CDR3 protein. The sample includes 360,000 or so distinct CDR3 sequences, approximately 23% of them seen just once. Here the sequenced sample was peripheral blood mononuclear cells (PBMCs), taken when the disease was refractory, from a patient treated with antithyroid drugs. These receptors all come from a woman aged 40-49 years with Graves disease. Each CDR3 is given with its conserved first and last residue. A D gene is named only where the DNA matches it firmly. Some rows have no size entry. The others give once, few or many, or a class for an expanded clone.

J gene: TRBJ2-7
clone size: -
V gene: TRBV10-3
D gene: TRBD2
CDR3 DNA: TGTGCCATCAGTCCCCTTGGGGGGACTAGCGGGAGGATCGACGAGCAGTACTTC
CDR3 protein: CAISPLGGTSGRIDEQYF

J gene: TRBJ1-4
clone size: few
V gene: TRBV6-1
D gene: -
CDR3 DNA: TGTGCCAGCAGAGCTCCTTACGGAAAACTGTTTTTT
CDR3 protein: CASRAPYGKLFF

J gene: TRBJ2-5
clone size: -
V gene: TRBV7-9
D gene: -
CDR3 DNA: TGTGCCAGCAGCTTAGGGCACCCCGCAGAGACCCAGTACTTC
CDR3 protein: CASSLGHPAETQYF

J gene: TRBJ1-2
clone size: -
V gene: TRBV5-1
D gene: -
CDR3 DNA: TGCGCCAGCAGCTTGGGGGACACAAACTACTATGGCTACACCTTC
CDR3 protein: CASSLGDTNYYGYTF

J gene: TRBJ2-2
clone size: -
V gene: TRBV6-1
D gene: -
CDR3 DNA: TGTGCCAGCAGTGGAATATTCGAAGGGGAGCTGTTTTTT
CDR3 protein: CASSGIFEGELFF

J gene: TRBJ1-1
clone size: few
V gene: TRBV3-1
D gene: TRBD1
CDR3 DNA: TGTGCCAGCAGCCCCTGGGACAGCCGAACTGAAGCTTTCTTT
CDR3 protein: CASSPWDSRTEAFF

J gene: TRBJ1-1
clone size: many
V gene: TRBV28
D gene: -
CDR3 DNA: TGTGCCAGCAGTTCAAGACCGCGCAACAAGGAAGCTTTCTTT
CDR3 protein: CASSSRPRNKEAFF

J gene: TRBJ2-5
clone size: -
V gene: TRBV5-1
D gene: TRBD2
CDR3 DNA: TGCGCCAGCAGCAAGGAACCGGGACTAGCGGGAGGTAGGGAGACCCAGTACTTC
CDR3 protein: CASSKEPGLAGGRETQYF

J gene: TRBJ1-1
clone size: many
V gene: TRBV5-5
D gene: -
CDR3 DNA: TGTGCCAGCAGCCGACAGAAGAACACTGAAGCTTTCTTT
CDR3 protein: CASSRQKNTEAFF

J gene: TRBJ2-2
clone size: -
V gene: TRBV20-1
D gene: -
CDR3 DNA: TGCAGTGCTAACAGAAACACCGGGGAGCTGTTTTTT
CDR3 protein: CSANRNTGELFF

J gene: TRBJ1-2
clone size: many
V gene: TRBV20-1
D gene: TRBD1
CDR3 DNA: TGCAGTGCTAGAGATTCGACAGGGGTCACCATCGGGGACACCTTC
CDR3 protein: CSARDSTGVTIGDTF

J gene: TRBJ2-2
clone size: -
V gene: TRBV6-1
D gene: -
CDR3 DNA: TGTGCCAGCAGGATAACCTTCGGCACTGGGGAGCTGTTTTTT
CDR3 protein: CASRITFGTGELFF

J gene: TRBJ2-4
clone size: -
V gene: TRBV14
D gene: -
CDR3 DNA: TGTGCCAGCAGCCAACGGGGGAACATTCAGTACTTC
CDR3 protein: CASSQRGNIQYF

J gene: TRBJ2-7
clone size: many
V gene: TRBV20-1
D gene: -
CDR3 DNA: TGCAGTGCTAGAGGCAAGACAGACTACGAGCAGTACTTC
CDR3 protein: CSARGKTDYEQYF

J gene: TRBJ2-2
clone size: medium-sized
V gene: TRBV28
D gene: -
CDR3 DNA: TGTGCCAGCACCGTCCGGGCCCCGGACACCGGGGAGCTGTTTTTT
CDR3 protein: CASTVRAPDTGELFF

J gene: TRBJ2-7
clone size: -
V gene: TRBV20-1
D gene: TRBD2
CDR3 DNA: TGCAGTGCTGGAGTACGGACTAGCGGCAGCTCCTACGAGCAGTACTTC
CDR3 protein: CSAGVRTSGSSYEQYF

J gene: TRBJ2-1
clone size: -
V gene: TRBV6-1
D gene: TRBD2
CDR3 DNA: TGTGCCAGCAACCAAGCGGGGGGCTACAATGAGCAGTTCTTC
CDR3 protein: CASNQAGGYNEQFF

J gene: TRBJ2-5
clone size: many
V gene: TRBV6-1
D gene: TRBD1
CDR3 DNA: TGTGCCAGCACTCGGGACAGGCGGGAGACCCAGTACTTC
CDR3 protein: CASTRDRRETQYF

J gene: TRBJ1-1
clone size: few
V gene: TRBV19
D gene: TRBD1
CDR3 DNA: TGTGCCAGTAGTATATACAGGGGACTCCTGAACACTGAAGCTTTCTTT
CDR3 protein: CASSIYRGLLNTEAFF

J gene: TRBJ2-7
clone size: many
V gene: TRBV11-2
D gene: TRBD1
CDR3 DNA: TGTGCCAGCAGCCTCCATGGGACAGGGAAGATTGACGAGCAGTACTTC
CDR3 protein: CASSLHGTGKIDEQYF

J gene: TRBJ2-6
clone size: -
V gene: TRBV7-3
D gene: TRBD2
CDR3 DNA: TGTGCCAGCAGCCCTACCGGGGGGGCCTCCTCTGGGGCCAACGTCCTGACTTTC
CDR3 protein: CASSPTGGASSGANVLTF

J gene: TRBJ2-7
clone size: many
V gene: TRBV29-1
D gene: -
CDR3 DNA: TGCAGCGTCGCTCGGGGCGGGATGGGCTACGAGCAGTACTTC
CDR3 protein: CSVARGGMGYEQYF

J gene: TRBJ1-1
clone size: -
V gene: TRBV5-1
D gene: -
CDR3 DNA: TGCGCCAGCAGCTTGGCCGGGGGGGAGTACACTGAAGCTTTCTTT
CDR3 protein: CASSLAGGEYTEAFF

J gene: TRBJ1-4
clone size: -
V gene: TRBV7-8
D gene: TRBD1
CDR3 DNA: TGTGCCAGCAGCCTTGACAGGGCAGTGGGAAAACTGTTTTTT
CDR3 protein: CASSLDRAVGKLFF

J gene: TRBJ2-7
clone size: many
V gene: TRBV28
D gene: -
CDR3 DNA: TGTGCCAGCAGTTTTCTGGGCCCTTCTTGGCGGCGGGGTTACAAGCAGTACTTC
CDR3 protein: CASSFLGPSWRRGYKQYF

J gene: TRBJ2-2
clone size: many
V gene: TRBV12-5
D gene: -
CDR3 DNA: TGTGCTAGTGGTTTGGGGCCAGGCCCACCCCGTGGCACCGGGGAGCTGTTTTTT
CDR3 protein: CASGLGPGPPRGTGELFF

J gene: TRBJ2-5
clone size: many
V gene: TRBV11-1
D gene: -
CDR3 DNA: TGTGCCAGCACCTTATGGGGTACCCAAGAGACCCAGTACTTC
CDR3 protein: CASTLWGTQETQYF

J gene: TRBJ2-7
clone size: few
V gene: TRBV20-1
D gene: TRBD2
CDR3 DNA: TGCAGTGCTGCGAGCGGGAAAGGATACGAGCAGTACTTC
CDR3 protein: CSAASGKGYEQYF

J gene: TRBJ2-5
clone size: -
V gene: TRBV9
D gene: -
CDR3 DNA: TGTGCCAGCAGCGGCCGACAGCAAGAGACCCAGTACTTC
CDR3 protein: CASSGRQQETQYF

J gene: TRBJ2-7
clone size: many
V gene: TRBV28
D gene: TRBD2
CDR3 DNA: TGTGCCAGCAGTTTTGGGGGGGGGTCCTACGAGCAGTACTTC
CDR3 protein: CASSFGGGSYEQYF

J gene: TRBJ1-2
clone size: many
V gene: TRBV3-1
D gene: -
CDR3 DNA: TGTGCCAGCAGCCAAGCGAACTATGGCTACACCTTC
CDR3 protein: CASSQANYGYTF

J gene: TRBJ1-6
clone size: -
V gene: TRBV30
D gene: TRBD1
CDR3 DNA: TGTGCCTGGAAGGATTGGGACAGGGATCTTGAGTCCTATAATTCACCCCTCCACTTT
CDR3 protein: CAWKDWDRDLESYNSPLHF

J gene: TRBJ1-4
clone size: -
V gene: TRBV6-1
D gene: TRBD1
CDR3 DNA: TGTGCCAGCAGACAACCTATGGGACAGGGGACCGAAAAACTGTTTTTT
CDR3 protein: CASRQPMGQGTEKLFF